The clone carrying this TCR beta chain was seen only a few times. The sample originates from a study of blood T cell repertoires in COVID-19. The germline V gene encodes CDR1 SEHNR and CDR2 FQNEAQ (reference sequence). The CDR3 has 14 amino acids. Trimming at V came to 5 bases and at J to 4 bases, leaving 3 bases not matched to a gene. Original data processing: Amplified reference gene primers provided the basis for estimating nucleated cell counts. Method: immunoSEQ multiplex PCR; TCRdb's copy keeps in-frame clones and lacks some. V and J calls and clone size follow that table, whereas D and trimming were derived from the DNA. The profile covers a few hundred thousand clones, with roughly 90% appearing a single time and roughly 2% taken by the ten largest.

This clonotype was obtained from a man aged 35 to 55 with active or convalescent COVID-19. The chain couples TRBV7-9 to TRBJ1-4; 8 bases map to TRBD1. Sequenced input: peripheral blood. Here the CDR3 DNA reads TGTGCCAGCAGCATCGACAGGGGTAATGAAAAACTGTTTTTT. This translates into CASSIDRGNEKLFF.